The entry that follows covers one T cell receptor (beta chain) sequence. What it binds is unknown. Through Arm-PCR of CDR3 regions and iRepertoire HTBI primers, TCR beta libraries were built. TCRdb fed the multiplex PCR reads into MiXCR, producing one record per CDR3 protein. The table shows about 460,000 distinct CDR3 sequences, with 12% to 15% occurring only once. The data originate from a study of regulatory T cells in long-lasting Graves disease. Study-level background: For a period under 3 months, newly diagnosed Graves' patients had taken antithyroid drugs. Broader study findings: Gene preferences differed: TRBV28, TRBJ1-2, TRBJ2-5 in persistent cases.

V trimming: 6 bases; J trimming: 1 base; junction bases outside the gene matches: 15. The CDR3 has 18 residues. Noted time point: newly diagnosed GD, antithyroid drugs for less than 3 months. Scientists built the TCR library using RNA that was extracted from PBMCs. The data were also submitted as part of a second study, on T cells in Graves' hyperthyroidism and ophthalmopathy. That paper states: Classification by a 13 V-J model distinguished ophthalmopathy from stable hyperthyroidism.

The chain employs TRBV12-3 or TRBV12-4 and TRBJ1-5; 7 nucleotides align to TRBD1. Sequencing was performed on peripheral blood mononuclear cells (PBMCs), taken at new diagnosis, from a patient treated with antithyroid drugs. The receptor was isolated from a woman between 45 and 65 years old with Graves disease. CDR3 DNA: TGTGCCAGCAGCCTATGGGACAGCGCGGGAGGAAGCAATCAGCCCCAGCATTTT. It encodes CASSLWDSAGGSNQPQHF.